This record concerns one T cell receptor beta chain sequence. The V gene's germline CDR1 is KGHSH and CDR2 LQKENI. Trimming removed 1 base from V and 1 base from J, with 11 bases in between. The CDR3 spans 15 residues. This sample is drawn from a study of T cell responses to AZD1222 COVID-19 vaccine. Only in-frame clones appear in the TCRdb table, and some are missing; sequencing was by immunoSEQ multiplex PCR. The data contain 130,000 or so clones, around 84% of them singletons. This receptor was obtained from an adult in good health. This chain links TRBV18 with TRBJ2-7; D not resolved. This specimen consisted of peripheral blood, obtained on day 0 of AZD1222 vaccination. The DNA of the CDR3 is TGTGCCAGCTCACCACAGGGCCCGGGTTCCTACGAGCAGTACTTC. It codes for CASSPQGPGSYEQYF.